This T cell receptor (beta chain) was sequenced in a study of T cell responses to AZD1222 COVID-19 vaccine. Study background: Recipients boosted at about 4 weeks or about 12 weeks are pooled. General study findings and limits: In a largely white British group with more females than males, clonal diversity was possibly underestimated. The study reported that nearly half of spike-specific TCRs target unmutated variant regions. When two AZD1222 doses had been given, Spike-specific TCR breadth and depth rose.

Libraries were prepared by immunoSEQ multiplex PCR; TCRdb keeps only in-frame clonotypes and omits some of them. The profile covers some 140,000 clones, with around 90% appearing a single time and roughly 2.9% taken by the ten largest. About this clone: Its antigen is currently unknown.

The sample was peripheral blood, taken on day 0 of AZD1222 vaccination. This sequence originates from an adult in good health.

CDR3 loop: CASSFGGYSTDTQYF. DNA for the CDR3: TGTGCCAGTAGTTTTGGGGGGTACAGCACAGATACGCAGTATTTT. The chain carries TRBV19 and TRBJ2-3; a possible D gene is TRBD2 (6 bases). Trimming took off 5 bases at V and 0 bases at J, with 12 bases between the two ends. The CDR3 runs 15 residues. The germline V gene has CDR1 LNHDA and CDR2 SQIVND (reference sequence).